This T cell receptor (beta chain) was documented in a study of control samples from healthy donors and cancer patients. Profiling relied on immunoSEQ multiplex PCR, and the TCRdb table lists in-frame clones only, not all of them. The table has 150,000 to 200,000 clones, 85% to 95% seen once. Germline V CDR1 and CDR2: SGHRS, YFSETQ. The CDR3 runs to 16 residues. Trimming took 0 bases from V and 1 from J, leaving 12 bases between them. The receptor was isolated from a man aged 25-45 years in good health. The chain couples TRBV5-1 to TRBJ2-3; the D is unclear. The sequenced material came from blood. CDR3 coding DNA: TGCGCCAGCAGCTTGGGAGGCAGAGGCGGCACAGATACGCAGTATTTT. Amino acids: CASSLGGRGGTDTQYF.